The clone carrying this T cell receptor beta chain was observed a handful of times. Its antigen is still unknown. Other DNA sequences within the sample encode an identical CDR3. The entry originates in a study of cytomegalovirus exposure and HLA in healthy donors. PCR amplification relied on 60 Vbeta primers (plus 13 Jbeta primers). TCRdb keeps only in-frame clones here, not all; method: immunoSEQ multiplex PCR. Here the sample spans hundreds of thousands of clones, nearly 80% being singletons. Study outcomes and limitations: A later analysis linked more than 15,000 TCR beta sequences to HLA alleles at 0.05 false discovery rate.

The CDR3 runs to 15 residues. CDR1 and CDR2 (germline): MNHEY, SVGAGI. V shed 7 bases and J 9 bases; nucleotides not matched to a gene: 10. The sequencing input was PBMCs. The chain has TRBV6-5 and TRBJ2-1; 12 nucleotides align to TRBD1. This TCR derives from a male donor in good health and CMV-seronegative. In DNA, the CDR3 is TGTGCCAGCACCCCGGGACAGGGGGCTTGGAGTGAGCAGTTCTTC. Translation: CASTPGQGAWSEQFF.